One and the same sample provided the 31 T cell receptor beta chains below, sequenced in a study of blood T cell repertoires in COVID-19. Clones were sequenced by immunoSEQ multiplex PCR, and TCRdb holds only the in-frame ones, with some missing. Altogether around 77,000 clones are present, around 85% being singletons, with the ten largest covering 5.1%. Input material: peripheral blood. These receptors all come from an elderly man with acute or convalescent COVID-19.

The V and J genes are TRBV5-6 and TRBJ1-6; tentative D call: TRBD1 (6 bases). This CDR3 is built from 16 residues. Germline V gene data show CDR1 as SGHDT and CDR2 as YYEEEE. The germline V and J ends were trimmed by 4 bases and 2 bases, with 13 bases remaining between them. This CDR3 is CASSKLTGPYNSPLHF. Written as DNA, the CDR3 is TGTGCCAGCAGCAAACTGACAGGACCCTATAATTCACCCCTCCACTTT.

J is TRBJ2-7 and V is TRBV27; 10 nucleotides line up with TRBD1. This CDR3 contains 14 residues. V dropped 2 bases and J dropped 6; count of bases not matched to a gene: 4. The germline V gene encodes CDR1 MNHEY and CDR2 SMNVEV (reference sequence). The DNA for the CDR3 is TGTGCCAGCAGTTTAGGACAGGGGGGACGCGAGCAGTACTTC. It encodes CASSLGQGGREQYF.

The rearrangement uses TRBV5-1 and TRBJ1-4; D not certain. V gave up 0 bases and J gave up 4 bases, with 7 bases separating them. CDR1 and CDR2 (germline): SGHRS, YFSETQ. The CDR3 extends over 14 amino acids. The CDR3 here is CASSLVSVNEKLFF. The DNA for the CDR3 is TGCGCCAGCAGCTTGGTATCAGTTAATGAAAAACTGTTTTTT. The full variable domain, rest sourced from reference TRBV5-1 and TRBJ1-4, is KAGVTQTPRYLIKTRGQQVTLSCSPISGHRSVSWYQQTPGQGLQFLFEYFSETQRNKGNFPGRFSGRQFSNSRSEMNVSTLELGDSALYLCASSLVSVNEKLFFGSGTQLSVL.

This clone has just a few counts. The chain couples TRBV7-2 to TRBJ1-2; 7 bases are shared with TRBD1. This CDR3 is 15 amino acids long. The V segment lost 5 bases and the J segment 4 bases; nucleotides outside the gene matches: 10. The germline V gene has CDR1 SGHTA and CDR2 FQGNSA. The CDR3 spells CASSIDRVGIYGYTF. The CDR3, as DNA: TGTGCCAGCAGCATTGACAGGGTGGGAATCTATGGCTACACCTTC.

The gene calls are TRBV5-6 and TRBJ1-2; D not resolved. Trimming left V 1 base short and J 2 bases short, with 6 bases between. The CDR3 has 13 residues. Germline lookup yields CDR1 SGHDT and CDR2 YYEEEE. The CDR3 spells CASSLFLNYGYTF. For the CDR3, the DNA is TGTGCCAGCAGCTTGTTCTTGAACTATGGCTACACCTTC.

This clone was seen a handful of times. The rearrangement links TRBV5-1 to TRBJ2-7; 7 bases match TRBD1. The CDR3 loop spans 13 amino acids. Trimming took 5 bases from V and 3 from J; bases not matched to a gene: 5. Germline-derived CDR1 and CDR2 are SGHRS and YFSETQ. The chain's CDR3 is CASSMTGNYEQYF. The CDR3 DNA is TGCGCCAGCAGTATGACAGGGAACTACGAGCAGTACTTC.

This clone was seen a single time. The rearrangement joins TRBV5-4 to TRBJ2-7, with 7 positions matching TRBD1. V was pared by 0 bases and J by 5 bases, with 5 bases of the junction left unmatched. This CDR3 contains 14 residues. Germline V gene data show CDR1 as SGHNT and CDR2 as YYREEE (reference sequence). CDR3: CASSLGDRVHEQYF. In DNA, the CDR3 is TGTGCCAGCAGCTTGGGTGACAGGGTCCACGAGCAGTACTTC. Full variable domain (remainder filled in from reference TRBV5-4 and TRBJ2-7): ETGVTQSPTHLIKTRGQQVTLRCSSQSGHNTVSWYQQALGQGPQFIFQYYREEENGRGNFPPRFSGLQFPNYSSELNVNALELDDSALYLCASSLGDRVHEQYFGPGTRLTVT.

This chain uses TRBV2 with TRBJ2-7; D is uncertain. The CDR3 covers 11 residues. CDR1 SNHLY and CDR2 FYNNEI come from the germline V gene. Deletions cut 7 bases from V and 4 bases from J, with 8 bases between. The CDR3 DNA reads TGTGCCAGCAATTCTAGGTACGAGCAGTACTTC. As protein: CASNSRYEQYF.

This clone was seen just once. The V and J genes are TRBV5-1 and TRBJ1-1, with no clear D. V lost 6 bases and J lost 6, with 21 bases in between. Germline V gene sequence: CDR1 SGHRS, CDR2 YFSETQ. The CDR3 length is 15 residues. The CDR3 DNA follows: TGCGCCAGCAAGTTGGGCACTCAGGCGATGGCTGAAGCTTTCTTT. Encoded protein: CASKLGTQAMAEAFF.

In DNA form, the CDR3 reads TGTGCCAGCATGCCGTGGAGGGGCTATGAGCAGTTCTTC. This gives the protein CASMPWRGYEQFF. This sequence joins TRBV28 and TRBJ2-1; D possibly corresponds to TRBD2 (6 bases). There are 13 residues in the CDR3. V shed 7 bases and J shed 8 bases, with 15 bases lying between them. Per germline, CDR1 MDHEN and CDR2 SYDVKM. Together with reference TRBV28 and TRBJ2-1, the CDR3 gives the full variable domain: DVKVTQSSRYLVKRTGEKVFLECVQDMDHENMFWYRQDPGLGLRLIYFSYDVKMKEKGDIPEGYSVSREKKERFSLILESASTNQTSMYLCASMPWRGYEQFFGPGTRLTVL.

The chain employs TRBV7-3 and TRBJ2-7; 8 nucleotides match TRBD1. Germline CDR1 reads SGHTA; CDR2 reads FQGTGA. Trimming removed 5 bases from V and 5 bases from J; junction bases left unmatched: 5. The CDR3 totals 13 residues. Written as DNA, the CDR3 is TGTGCCAGCAGCGCTTCGACAGGGGACGAGCAGTACTTC. The encoded protein is CASSASTGDEQYF.

This chain connects TRBV29-1 to TRBJ2-3; 7 nucleotides align to TRBD1. Germline CDR1 SQVTM, CDR2 ANQGSEA. This CDR3 comprises 14 residues. V gave up 1 base and J gave up 4 bases; unmatched junction bases: 5. The CDR3 region is CSVEGRGKADTQYF. In DNA form, the CDR3 reads TGCAGCGTTGAAGGCAGGGGGAAGGCAGATACGCAGTATTTT.

The chain links TRBV7-9 to TRBJ2-1; TRBD1 aligns across 8 bases. V gave up 4 bases and J gave up 5 bases; unmatched junction bases: 13. The CDR3 is 17 residues long. The germline V gene encodes CDR1 SEHNR and CDR2 FQNEAQ (reference sequence). The DNA of the CDR3 is TGTGCCAGCAGCTCCGGGACCGGACAGGGAATAGACAATGAGCAGTTCTTC. Its protein product is CASSSGTGQGIDNEQFF. Full variable domain (remainder filled in from reference TRBV7-9 and TRBJ2-1): DTGVSQNPRHKITKRGQNVTFRCDPISEHNRLYWYRQTLGQGPEFLTYFQNEAQLEKSRLLSDRFSAERPKGSFSTLEIQRTEQGDSAMYLCASSSGTGQGIDNEQFFGPGTRLTVL.

The chain is built from TRBV7-9 and TRBJ2-2; 15 nucleotides align to TRBD2. The V segment lost 5 bases and the J segment 6 bases; nucleotides outside the gene matches: 13. The CDR3 consists of 19 residues. Per the germline V gene, CDR1 is SEHNR and CDR2 is FQNEAQ (reference sequence). The CDR3 protein is CASSPWGLAGGPQAGELFF. CDR3 DNA sequence: TGTGCCAGCAGCCCTTGGGGACTAGCGGGGGGTCCCCAGGCCGGGGAGCTGTTTTTT. Full variable domain (remainder filled in from reference TRBV7-9 and TRBJ2-2): DTGVSQNPRHKITKRGQNVTFRCDPISEHNRLYWYRQTLGQGPEFLTYFQNEAQLEKSRLLSDRFSAERPKGSFSTLEIQRTEQGDSAMYLCASSPWGLAGGPQAGELFFGEGSRLTVL.

The rearrangement links TRBV6-2 or TRBV6-3 to TRBJ2-3, with D tentatively TRBD2 (6 bases). This CDR3 is built from 17 residues. The germline V gene encodes CDR1 MNHEY and CDR2 SVGEGT. V lost 5 bases and J 0 bases, leaving 18 bases between the germline ends. CDR3 bases: TGTGCCAGCAGTCCCCTTGGCGGGGCAGCTAGCACAGATACGCAGTATTTT. Protein product: CASSPLGGAASTDTQYF.

The V and J genes are TRBV7-2 and TRBJ2-1, with TRBD2 matching 7 bases. J lost 13 bases, V lost 1 base, and 10 bases had no gene match. The CDR3 spans 14 residues. The germline CDR1 and CDR2 sequences are SGHTA and FQGNSA. The CDR3, as DNA: TGTGCCAGCAGCTTAGGAGGCCAGCGGGGTAGTCAGTTCTTC. It yields the protein CASSLGGQRGSQFF.

The V and J genes are TRBV18 and TRBJ2-7; 8 positions agree with TRBD1. Germline lookup yields CDR1 KGHSH and CDR2 LQKENI. The CDR3 is 16 residues long. After removal of 0 bases from V and 7 bases from J, the junction contained 11 bases not matched to a gene. The CDR3 coding sequence is TGTGCCAGCTCACCACCGCCGATAGGACAGGGAAAAGAGCAGTACTTC. Amino acid sequence: CASSPPPIGQGKEQYF.

The V call is TRBV5-1, the J call TRBJ2-5; 10 bases agree with TRBD2. This CDR3 spans 15 amino acids. After removal of 0 bases from V and 3 bases from J, the junction contained 2 bases not matched to a gene. Germline loops: CDR1 SGHRS, CDR2 YFSETQ. CDR3 amino acids: CASSLAGLAKETQYF. The CDR3 coding sequence is TGCGCCAGCAGCTTGGCGGGACTAGCGAAAGAGACCCAGTACTTC.

This rearrangement joins TRBV7-2 to TRBJ2-1; possibly TRBD2 for D (6 bases). This CDR3 spans 13 amino acids. V shed 8 bases and J shed 5 bases, with 13 bases lying between them. The germline CDR1 and CDR2 sequences are SGHTA and FQGNSA. The CDR3 is CASGRGVDNEQFF. The CDR3 DNA sequence: TGTGCCAGCGGCCGCGGGGTGGACAATGAGCAGTTCTTC.

V and J are TRBV6-2 or TRBV6-3 and TRBJ2-2; D gene uncertain. This CDR3 contains 11 residues. V lost 4 bases and J 7 bases, leaving 4 bases between the germline ends. Germline V CDR1 and CDR2: MNHEY, SVGEGT. CDR3 sequence: CASSLYGELFF. The CDR3 DNA follows: TGTGCCAGCAGTTTATACGGGGAGCTGTTTTTT.

The J gene is TRBJ1-2, the V gene TRBV5-4; tentative D call: TRBD1 (5 bases). V was trimmed by 0 bases and J by 6 bases, leaving 6 bases between them. The CDR3 contains 12 residues. Germline lookup yields CDR1 SGHNT and CDR2 YYREEE (reference sequence). CDR3 in amino acids: CASSLAGHGYTF. The DNA for the CDR3 is TGTGCCAGCAGCTTGGCAGGGCATGGCTACACCTTC.

This chain uses TRBV5-5 with TRBJ2-3, with a weak D call TRBD2 (5 bases). V dropped 1 base and J dropped 0 bases, with 6 bases sitting between them. CDR3 length: 14 amino acids. Germline values: CDR1 SGHKS, CDR2 YYEKEE (reference sequence). CDR3 residues: CASSLRGSTDTQYF. CDR3 in DNA: TGTGCCAGCAGCTTGCGGGGTAGCACAGATACGCAGTATTTT.

The chain employs TRBV27 and TRBJ2-7, with D maybe TRBD2 (6 bases). Germline V gives CDR1 MNHEY, CDR2 SMNVEV (reference sequence). This CDR3 comprises 15 residues. V was pared by 4 bases and J by 3 bases, with 16 bases between. CDR3 DNA: TGTGCCAGCAGTTATGGTGGGACTGGTGGCTACGAGCAGTACTTC. Protein sequence: CASSYGGTGGYEQYF.

The chain uses TRBV16 and TRBJ1-4; D is perhaps TRBD1 (5 bases). There are 14 residues in the CDR3. V gave up 2 bases and J gave up 4 bases, with 8 bases separating them. CDR1 and CDR2 (germline): KGHSY, FQNENV. The CDR3, as DNA: TGTGCCAGCAGCCAAAGGCAGGGTAATGAAAAACTGTTTTTT. Translated: CASSQRQGNEKLFF.

The chain joins TRBV5-1 to TRBJ1-4, with TRBD1 matching over 7 bases. The length of the CDR3 is 16 residues. Trimming removed 0 bases from V and 8 bases from J; junction bases left unmatched: 10. Germline CDR1 SGHRS, CDR2 YFSETQ. The CDR3 DNA sequence: TGCGCCAGCAGCTTGGACAGGGGAAAGGAAAGGGAAAAACTGTTTTTT. Its translation is CASSLDRGKEREKLFF. Full variable domain (outside the CDR3, taken from reference TRBV5-1 and TRBJ1-4): KAGVTQTPRYLIKTRGQQVTLSCSPISGHRSVSWYQQTPGQGLQFLFEYFSETQRNKGNFPGRFSGRQFSNSRSEMNVSTLELGDSALYLCASSLDRGKEREKLFFGSGTQLSVL.

The chain has TRBV7-2 and TRBJ2-3; maybe TRBD1 (6 bases). Germline V gene lookup returns CDR1 SGHTA and CDR2 FQGNSA. The CDR3 covers 15 residues. V was cut by 1 base and J by 6 bases, with 14 bases left in between. DNA of the CDR3: TGTGCCAGCAGCTTAGGGCCAACAGGGTCCGATACGCAGTATTTT. Encoded protein: CASSLGPTGSDTQYF.

CDR3 bases: TGTGCCAGTAGTACTGATCTAGCGAAAATTACATCTGAGCAGTTCTTC. Translation: CASSTDLAKITSEQFF. This chain links TRBV19 with TRBJ2-1, with a tentative D call TRBD2 (6 bases). The germline V and J ends were trimmed by 4 bases and 9 bases, with 22 bases remaining between them. The CDR3 totals 16 residues. Germline CDR1 and CDR2: LNHDA and SQIVND (reference sequence).

This chain joins TRBV7-9 and TRBJ2-1, with 10 bases that match TRBD2. Germline CDR1 is SEHNR and CDR2 is FQNEAQ (reference sequence). This CDR3 contains 15 residues. Trimming took 8 bases from V and 4 from J; bases not matched to a gene: 8. CDR3 DNA: TGTGCCAGCGCGCGACTAGCGGGTGATTACAATGAGCAGTTCTTC. It translates to CASARLAGDYNEQFF.

The rearrangement joins TRBV27 to TRBJ2-6, with a possible D match to TRBD2 (6 bases). Germline assignment: CDR1 MNHEY and CDR2 SMNVEV (reference sequence). The CDR3 length is 16 residues. V was cut by 1 base and J by 2 bases, with 9 bases left in between. The CDR3 nucleotides are TGTGCCAGCAGTTTATTCTGGGGGGCTGGGGCCAACGTCCTGACTTTC. It translates to CASSLFWGAGANVLTF.

The chain carries TRBV19 and TRBJ2-7, with a possible D match to TRBD1 (5 bases). The CDR3 has 13 amino acids. CDR1 is LNHDA, CDR2 SQIVND, per germline (reference sequence). The V and J ends lost 6 bases and 4 bases respectively, with 13 bases between them. DNA of the CDR3: TGTGCCAGTAGAGGGGCAGGGTTGTACGAGCAGTACTTC. This sequence encodes CASRGAGLYEQYF.

This chain connects TRBV4-3 to TRBJ2-7; 11 nucleotides agree with TRBD2. The CDR3 runs to 16 residues. CDR1 is LGHNA, CDR2 YSLEER, per germline. Germline trimming cut 5 bases from V and 4 bases from J; bases unmatched to any gene: 10. CDR3 sequence reads: CASSSSTVAGGYEQYF. The CDR3 DNA follows: TGCGCCAGCAGCTCCTCAACCGTAGCGGGAGGGTACGAGCAGTACTTC.